The clone carrying this T cell receptor beta chain was found many times. Its target is unknown. This specimen belongs to a study of cytotoxic CD8 clonotypes in ibrutinib-treated CLL. Study in general: More than 9 relapsed/refractory, around 14 treatment-naive; roughly 17 IGHV unmutated.

Clones were sequenced by immunoSEQ multiplex PCR, and TCRdb holds only the in-frame ones, with some missing. The table lists tens of thousands of clones, around 60% of them singletons. Trimming left V 2 bases short and J 0 bases short, with 8 bases between. The CDR3 is 14 residues long. Germline assignment: CDR1 MNHEY and CDR2 SVGAGI. Study results and limitations: The clonality went up when patients responded to ibrutinib and dropped back toward baseline at progression. Baseline clonality, above age-matched healthy donor levels, tracked circulating CD8+ T-cell counts. Sample timing was unmatched between remission and later-progressing patients; lymph nodes unstudied.

The chain combines TRBV6-5 with TRBJ2-7; no clear D. The specimen was PBMCs, collected after 12 months of ibrutinib treatment. The receptor was isolated from a human donor with chronic lymphocytic leukemia. The CDR3 region has the DNA TGTGCCAGCAGTTACGATGGGTCCTCCTACGAGCAGTACTTC. This codes for CASSYDGSSYEQYF.